This T cell receptor (beta chain) was obtained from a study of shared clonotypes between healthy human individuals. In the study overall: Per donor, three plates held CD4 naive cells, three held CD4 memory, two held CD8 naive and one held CD8 memory.

The investigators split CD4+ cells into a CD45RA+ naive subset and a CD45RA-negative memory subset. The CDR3 extends over 16 amino acids. TCRdb's table, derived via immunoSEQ multiplex PCR, lists solely in-frame clones and lacks some. The data hold about 300,000 clones, with under 80% observed a single time. This clone has a handful of counts. Its antigen is unidentified. General study points: Sequencing depth was predicted to influence how clonotypes are shared among donors. Rarefaction indicated that sorted-subset sequencing remained incomplete although depth was large.

The source material was memory CD4+ T cells sorted from blood. Documented subset: CD45RA-negative fraction. The chain uses TRBV21-1 and TRBJ2-1; the table's TRBD2 call for D was not verified on the DNA. TRBV21-1 is tagged as a pseudogene. The sequence was obtained from a man younger than 40 in good health. The DNA of the CDR3 is TGTGCCAGCAGCAAAACCCACCTAGGGAGGTACAATGAGCAGTTCTTC. Translating gives CASSKTHLGRYNEQFF.